Included here is one TCR beta chain sequence, with context. These data originate in a study of T cell responses to AZD1222 COVID-19 vaccine. The protocol was immunoSEQ multiplex PCR, while the TCRdb copy is restricted to in-frame clones and leaves out a portion. The table shows approximately 150,000 clones, with more than 85% occurring only once. Trimming stripped 1 base from V and 3 bases from J, with 13 bases between. Looked up from germline, CDR1 is LGHDT and CDR2 is YNNKEL (reference sequence). The CDR3 loop spans 16 amino acids. This sequence joins TRBV3-1 (or the pseudogene TRBV3-2) and TRBJ1-3; the D is unclear. This sequence was found in an adult who received the AZD1222 COVID-19 vaccine. This material consisted of peripheral blood, taken 28 days after the second AZD1222 dose. The chain's CDR3 is CASSQGGRAGGNTIYF. The CDR3 bases are TGTGCCAGCAGCCAAGGAGGTCGAGCGGGTGGAAACACCATATATTTT.